What follows are 21 T cell receptor beta chains derived from one specimen sequenced in a study of T cells in Graves' hyperthyroidism and ophthalmopathy (dated by TCRdb to about 2019). The library relied on multiplex PCR. Instrument on record: Illumina HiSeq 2000. The TCR beta CDR3 regions were amplified from the RNA transcripts. The first round of RT-PCR for the TCR CDR3 was performed with the HTBI primer set and the Qiagen OneStep RT-PCR kit. The raw public data were reprocessed by TCRdb itself: fastp quality trimming at Q25, MiXCR clonotype calling, in-frame beta chains only. Rows are combined by CDR3 protein, so each entry shows the most common genes and DNA. Here the sample has around 600,000 distinct CDR3 sequences; around 15% occur a single time. Around 3.3% of the sample lies in the top ten. Sequencing was performed on blood. The receptor source for this set is a woman between 35 and 50 years old with Graves' ophthalmopathy.

This clonotype has more than one count but fewer than ten. The chain combines TRBV5-4 with TRBJ1-5; D may be TRBD1 (6 bases). Germline V lookup: CDR1 SGHNT, CDR2 YYREEE (reference sequence). V lost 3 bases and J lost 3, with 7 bases in between. CDR3 size: 13 residues. CDR3 in DNA: TGTGCCAGCAGCTGGGACAACAATCAGCCCCAGCATTTT. Its protein is CASSWDNNQPQHF.

The chain links TRBV6-1 to TRBJ1-5; 8 nucleotides align to TRBD1. From germline, CDR1 is MNHNS and CDR2 SASEGT. CDR3 size: 13 residues. V gave up 8 bases and J gave up 5 bases; unmatched junction bases: 5. CDR3: CASCPTGDQPQHF. The CDR3 nucleotides read TGTGCCAGCTGTCCGACAGGGGATCAGCCCCAGCATTTT.

The table lists this clonotype with many counts. CDR3 DNA: TGTGCCAGCAGCGGGGGTTCCCATCAGCCCCAGCATTTT. This codes for CASSGGSHQPQHF. The genes are TRBV3-1 and TRBJ1-5; maybe TRBD1 (5 bases). Trimming took 5 bases from V and 5 from J, leaving 10 bases between them. CDR1 is LGHDT and CDR2 is YNNKEL in the germline V gene (reference sequence). The CDR3 has 13 amino acids.

This clonotype was seen repeatedly, ten times or more. The V call is TRBV11-2, the J call TRBJ2-3, with TRBD1 matching over 7 bases. CDR1 is SGHAT and CDR2 is FQNNGV in the germline V gene. J was trimmed by 2 bases and V by 1 base; bases with no gene match: 6. The CDR3 runs to 16 residues. The DNA for the CDR3 is TGTGCCAGCAGCTTAGTCGGGACAGCGGACACAGATACGCAGTATTTT. It encodes CASSLVGTADTDTQYF.

The chain joins TRBV7-9 to TRBJ1-3; the match to TRBD1 covers 7 bases. The CDR3 loop spans 14 amino acids. Germline CDR1 reads SEHNR; CDR2 reads FQNEAQ (reference sequence). The V gene end was trimmed by 5 bases and the J gene end by 2 bases; junction bases not matched to a gene: 3. This CDR3 reads CASSHGTAGNTIYF. In DNA form, the CDR3 reads TGTGCCAGCAGCCATGGGACAGCTGGAAACACCATATATTTT.

V and J are TRBV30 and TRBJ1-1; TRBD1 is a possible D gene (5 bases). Trimming pared 0 bases from V and 8 bases from J, leaving 10 bases between. Per the germline V gene, CDR1 is GTSNPN and CDR2 is SVGIG (reference sequence). The CDR3 extends over 12 amino acids. The CDR3 DNA reads TGTGCCTGGAGTGTACAGAGGGGCGAAGCTTTCTTT. It yields the protein CAWSVQRGEAFF.

This clonotype was detected many times. V gene TRBV11-2 combines with J gene TRBJ2-7; D not certain. The V gene's germline CDR1 is SGHAT and CDR2 FQNNGV. The length of the CDR3 is 13 residues. V lost 1 base to trimming and J lost 6 bases, with 10 bases between them. In DNA form, the CDR3 reads TGTGCCAGCAGCTTAGTTTTGTGGTCCGAGCAGTACTTC. Its protein product is CASSLVLWSEQYF.

The chain uses TRBV19 and TRBJ1-5; a weak D match, TRBD1 (5 bases). The CDR3 is 15 amino acids. V gave up 7 bases and J gave up 0 bases, with 13 bases separating them. Germline lookup yields CDR1 LNHDA and CDR2 SQIVND (reference sequence). CDR3 protein: CASKHGGVSNQPQHF. CDR3 nucleotide sequence: TGTGCCAGTAAACATGGGGGTGTTAGCAATCAGCCCCAGCATTTT.

The chain carries TRBV18 and TRBJ2-2; 8 nucleotides match TRBD1. The CDR3 loop spans 16 amino acids. V lost 5 bases, J lost 3 bases, and 8 bases stayed unmatched. Looked up from germline, CDR1 is KGHSH and CDR2 is LQKENI. The CDR3 coding sequence is TGTGCCAGCTCAAGCCGGGACAGGTCCTACACCGGGGAGCTGTTTTTT. Translating it yields CASSSRDRSYTGELFF. Full variable domain (remainder filled in from reference TRBV18 and TRBJ2-2): NAGVMQNPRHLVRRRGQEARLRCSPMKGHSHVYWYRQLPEEGLKFMVYLQKENIIDESGMPKERFSAEFPKEGPSILRIQQVVRGDSAAYFCASSSRDRSYTGELFFGEGSRLTVL.

The genes are TRBV27 and TRBJ2-2, with unresolved D. V was pared by 7 bases and J by 6 bases, with 6 bases between. This CDR3 has 11 residues. Germline loops: CDR1 MNHEY, CDR2 SMNVEV (reference sequence). The chain's CDR3 is CASKTSGELFF. The CDR3 region has the DNA TGTGCCAGCAAAACCTCCGGGGAGCTGTTTTTT.

This clonotype came up a few times. The chain has TRBV11-2 and TRBJ2-7; D uncertain. Trimming cost V 3 bases and J 2 bases, with 11 bases left between them. The CDR3 is made up of 14 amino acids. Germline CDR1 reads SGHAT; CDR2 reads FQNNGV. The CDR3 is CASSFKLSAYEQYF. The DNA for the CDR3 is TGTGCCAGCAGCTTTAAATTGAGCGCCTACGAGCAGTACTTC.

This clonotype was recorded many times. The chain joins TRBV2 to TRBJ2-2; D is undetermined. The CDR3 contains 15 residues. Germline V gene lookup returns CDR1 SNHLY and CDR2 FYNNEI. With 2 bases removed from V and 0 bases from J, the gap between germline ends came to 7 bases. CDR3 coding DNA: TGTGCCAGCAGTGAACGACCAACGAACACCGGGGAGCTGTTTTTT. It translates to CASSERPTNTGELFF.

This clonotype turned up a few times. This chain uses TRBV7-9 with TRBJ1-1; tentatively, D is TRBD1 (5 bases). Trimming shortened V by 7 bases and J by 3 bases, and 15 bases separated the two germline ends. The CDR3 is made up of 14 amino acids. Germline assignment: CDR1 SEHNR and CDR2 FQNEAQ (reference sequence). CDR3 sequence reads: CASTRIEGDTEAFF. DNA for the CDR3: TGTGCCAGCACTAGGATCGAAGGGGACACTGAAGCTTTCTTT.

This clonotype was recorded many times. The chain links TRBV11-2 to TRBJ2-1; D gene ambiguous. The length of the CDR3 is 13 residues. Germline loops: CDR1 SGHAT, CDR2 FQNNGV. V dropped 3 bases and J dropped 4 bases, with 7 bases sitting between them. CDR3 in DNA: TGTGCCAGCAGCTTTCCGGAATACAATGAGCAGTTCTTC. Residues: CASSFPEYNEQFF.

There are many counts of this clonotype. The V and J genes are TRBV27 and TRBJ2-2; 12 nucleotides match TRBD2. Looked up from germline, CDR1 is MNHEY and CDR2 is SMNVEV (reference sequence). The CDR3 covers 17 residues. V lost 2 bases, J lost 4 bases, and 5 bases stayed unmatched. The CDR3 nucleotides read TGTGCCAGCAGTTTAGCTAGCGGGAGGGCCCGCACCGGGGAGCTGTTTTTT. Translation: CASSLASGRARTGELFF.

This clonotype appeared a few times. This rearrangement joins TRBV27 to TRBJ1-4; 8 bases agree with TRBD1. From germline, CDR1 is MNHEY and CDR2 SMNVEV (reference sequence). V shed 5 bases and J 5 bases; nucleotides not matched to a gene: 7. This CDR3 is built from 15 residues. CDR3 coding DNA: TGTGCCAGCAGTGAAAACAGGGGGGGAAATGAAAAACTGTTTTTT. Amino acids: CASSENRGGNEKLFF.

This clonotype was observed at least ten times. The chain combines TRBV28 with TRBJ2-5, with D uncertain. Germline CDR1 reads MDHEN; CDR2 reads SYDVKM. There are 12 residues in the CDR3. Between the trimmed V and J ends, which lost 7 bases and 6 bases, there was a span of 12 bases. DNA for the CDR3: TGTGCCAGCAATGGCGGCGCAAAGACCCAGTACTTC. It is translated as CASNGGAKTQYF.

This clonotype was seen many times. The rearrangement links TRBV2 to TRBJ2-2, with a tentative D call TRBD1 (6 bases). V was trimmed by 7 bases and J by 7 bases, leaving 19 bases between them. CDR3 length equals 15 residues. Germline V gene data show CDR1 as SNHLY and CDR2 as FYNNEI. CDR3: CASTKTGDMVGELFF. CDR3 nucleotides: TGTGCCAGCACCAAAACCGGGGACATGGTCGGGGAGCTGTTTTTT.

This clonotype was recorded at least ten times. This chain uses TRBV28 with TRBJ2-1; TRBD1 is a possible D gene (5 bases). Germline V gene lookup returns CDR1 MDHEN and CDR2 SYDVKM. The CDR3 covers 16 residues. V dropped 5 bases and J dropped 5 bases, with 19 bases sitting between them. CDR3 bases: TGTGCCAGCAGTCTCTACACAGGAAAGAATGACAATGAGCAGTTCTTC. Translation gives CASSLYTGKNDNEQFF.

This clonotype was observed many times. This chain connects TRBV18 to TRBJ1-2; TRBD1 matches 8 bases. Trimming removed 5 bases from V and 9 bases from J; junction bases left unmatched: 14. Looked up from germline, CDR1 is KGHSH and CDR2 is LQKENI. The CDR3 sequence is 15 residues long. CDR3 in DNA: TGTGCCAGCTCATCATCACCGGGACAGGCGTCAAGCTACACCTTC. Amino acids: CASSSSPGQASSYTF.

A few counts support this clonotype. The rearrangement links TRBV5-1 to TRBJ2-5, with a possible D match to TRBD2 (5 bases). The germline V gene has CDR1 SGHRS and CDR2 YFSETQ. Deletions cut 4 bases from V and 3 bases from J, with 10 bases between. CDR3 size: 13 residues. The CDR3 spells CASSTSGEETQYF. The CDR3, as DNA: TGCGCCAGCAGCACCAGCGGTGAAGAGACCCAGTACTTC.